This note documents a single T cell receptor beta chain sequence. Profiling relied on immunoSEQ multiplex PCR, and the TCRdb table lists in-frame clones only, not all of them. Among around 530,000 clones, roughly 72% were seen once, and the ten largest hold approximately 12%. The source of the sample is a study of shared clonotypes between healthy human individuals. This CDR3 contains 13 residues. From germline, CDR1 is SGHVS and CDR2 FNYEAQ. With 1 base removed from V and 3 bases from J, the gap between germline ends came to 6 bases. The genes are TRBV7-6 and TRBJ1-1, with no clear D. The sequenced sample was PBMCs. This receptor was taken from a woman aged 40 to 55 in good health. Some clones in this sample may be carry-over from other donors' samples. The CDR3 loop is CASSLGEDTEAFF. In DNA, the CDR3 is TGTGCCAGCAGCTTAGGCGAGGACACTGAAGCTTTCTTT.